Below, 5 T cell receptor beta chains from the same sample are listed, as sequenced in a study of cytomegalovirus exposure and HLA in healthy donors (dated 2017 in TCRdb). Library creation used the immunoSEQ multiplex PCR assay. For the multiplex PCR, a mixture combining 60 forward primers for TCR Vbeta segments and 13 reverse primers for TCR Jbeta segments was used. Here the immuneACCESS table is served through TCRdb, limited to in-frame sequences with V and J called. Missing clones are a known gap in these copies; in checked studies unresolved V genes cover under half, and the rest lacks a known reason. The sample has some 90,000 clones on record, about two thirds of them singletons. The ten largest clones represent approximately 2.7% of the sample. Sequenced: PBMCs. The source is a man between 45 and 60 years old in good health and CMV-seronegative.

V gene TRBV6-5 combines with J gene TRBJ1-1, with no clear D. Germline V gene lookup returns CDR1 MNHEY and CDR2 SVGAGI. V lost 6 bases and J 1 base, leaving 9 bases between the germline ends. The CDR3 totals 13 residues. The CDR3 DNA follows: TGTGCCAGCAGCCCCGCGGGGAACACTGAAGCTTTCTTT. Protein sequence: CASSPAGNTEAFF.

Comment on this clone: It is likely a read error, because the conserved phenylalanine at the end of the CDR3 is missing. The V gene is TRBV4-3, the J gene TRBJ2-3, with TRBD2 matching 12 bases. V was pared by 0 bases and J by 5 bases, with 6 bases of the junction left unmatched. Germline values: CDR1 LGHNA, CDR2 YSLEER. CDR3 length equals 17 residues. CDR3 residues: CASSQDRTSGVGDTQYV. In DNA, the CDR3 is TGCGCCAGCAGCCAAGACCGGACTAGCGGGGTCGGAGATACGCAGTATGTT.

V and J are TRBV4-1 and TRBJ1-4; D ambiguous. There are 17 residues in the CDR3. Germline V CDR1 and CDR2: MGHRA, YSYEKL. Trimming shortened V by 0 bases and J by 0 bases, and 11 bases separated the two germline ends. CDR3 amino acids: CASSQDIWASTNEKLFF. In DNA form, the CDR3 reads TGCGCCAGCAGCCAAGATATTTGGGCCTCAACTAATGAAAAACTGTTTTTT.

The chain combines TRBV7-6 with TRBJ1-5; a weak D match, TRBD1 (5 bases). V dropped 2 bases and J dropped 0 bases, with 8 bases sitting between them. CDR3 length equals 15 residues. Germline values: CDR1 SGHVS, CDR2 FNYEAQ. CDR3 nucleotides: TGTGCCAGCAGCTTATCAGGGTATAGCAATCAGCCCCAGCATTTT. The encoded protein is CASSLSGYSNQPQHF.

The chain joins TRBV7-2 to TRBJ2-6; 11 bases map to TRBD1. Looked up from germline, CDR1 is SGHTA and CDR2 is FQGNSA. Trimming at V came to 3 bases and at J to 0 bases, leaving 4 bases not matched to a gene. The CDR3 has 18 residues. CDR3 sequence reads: CASSFWTGGFSGANVLTF. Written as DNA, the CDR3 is TGTGCCAGCAGCTTCTGGACAGGGGGCTTCTCTGGGGCCAACGTCCTGACTTTC.